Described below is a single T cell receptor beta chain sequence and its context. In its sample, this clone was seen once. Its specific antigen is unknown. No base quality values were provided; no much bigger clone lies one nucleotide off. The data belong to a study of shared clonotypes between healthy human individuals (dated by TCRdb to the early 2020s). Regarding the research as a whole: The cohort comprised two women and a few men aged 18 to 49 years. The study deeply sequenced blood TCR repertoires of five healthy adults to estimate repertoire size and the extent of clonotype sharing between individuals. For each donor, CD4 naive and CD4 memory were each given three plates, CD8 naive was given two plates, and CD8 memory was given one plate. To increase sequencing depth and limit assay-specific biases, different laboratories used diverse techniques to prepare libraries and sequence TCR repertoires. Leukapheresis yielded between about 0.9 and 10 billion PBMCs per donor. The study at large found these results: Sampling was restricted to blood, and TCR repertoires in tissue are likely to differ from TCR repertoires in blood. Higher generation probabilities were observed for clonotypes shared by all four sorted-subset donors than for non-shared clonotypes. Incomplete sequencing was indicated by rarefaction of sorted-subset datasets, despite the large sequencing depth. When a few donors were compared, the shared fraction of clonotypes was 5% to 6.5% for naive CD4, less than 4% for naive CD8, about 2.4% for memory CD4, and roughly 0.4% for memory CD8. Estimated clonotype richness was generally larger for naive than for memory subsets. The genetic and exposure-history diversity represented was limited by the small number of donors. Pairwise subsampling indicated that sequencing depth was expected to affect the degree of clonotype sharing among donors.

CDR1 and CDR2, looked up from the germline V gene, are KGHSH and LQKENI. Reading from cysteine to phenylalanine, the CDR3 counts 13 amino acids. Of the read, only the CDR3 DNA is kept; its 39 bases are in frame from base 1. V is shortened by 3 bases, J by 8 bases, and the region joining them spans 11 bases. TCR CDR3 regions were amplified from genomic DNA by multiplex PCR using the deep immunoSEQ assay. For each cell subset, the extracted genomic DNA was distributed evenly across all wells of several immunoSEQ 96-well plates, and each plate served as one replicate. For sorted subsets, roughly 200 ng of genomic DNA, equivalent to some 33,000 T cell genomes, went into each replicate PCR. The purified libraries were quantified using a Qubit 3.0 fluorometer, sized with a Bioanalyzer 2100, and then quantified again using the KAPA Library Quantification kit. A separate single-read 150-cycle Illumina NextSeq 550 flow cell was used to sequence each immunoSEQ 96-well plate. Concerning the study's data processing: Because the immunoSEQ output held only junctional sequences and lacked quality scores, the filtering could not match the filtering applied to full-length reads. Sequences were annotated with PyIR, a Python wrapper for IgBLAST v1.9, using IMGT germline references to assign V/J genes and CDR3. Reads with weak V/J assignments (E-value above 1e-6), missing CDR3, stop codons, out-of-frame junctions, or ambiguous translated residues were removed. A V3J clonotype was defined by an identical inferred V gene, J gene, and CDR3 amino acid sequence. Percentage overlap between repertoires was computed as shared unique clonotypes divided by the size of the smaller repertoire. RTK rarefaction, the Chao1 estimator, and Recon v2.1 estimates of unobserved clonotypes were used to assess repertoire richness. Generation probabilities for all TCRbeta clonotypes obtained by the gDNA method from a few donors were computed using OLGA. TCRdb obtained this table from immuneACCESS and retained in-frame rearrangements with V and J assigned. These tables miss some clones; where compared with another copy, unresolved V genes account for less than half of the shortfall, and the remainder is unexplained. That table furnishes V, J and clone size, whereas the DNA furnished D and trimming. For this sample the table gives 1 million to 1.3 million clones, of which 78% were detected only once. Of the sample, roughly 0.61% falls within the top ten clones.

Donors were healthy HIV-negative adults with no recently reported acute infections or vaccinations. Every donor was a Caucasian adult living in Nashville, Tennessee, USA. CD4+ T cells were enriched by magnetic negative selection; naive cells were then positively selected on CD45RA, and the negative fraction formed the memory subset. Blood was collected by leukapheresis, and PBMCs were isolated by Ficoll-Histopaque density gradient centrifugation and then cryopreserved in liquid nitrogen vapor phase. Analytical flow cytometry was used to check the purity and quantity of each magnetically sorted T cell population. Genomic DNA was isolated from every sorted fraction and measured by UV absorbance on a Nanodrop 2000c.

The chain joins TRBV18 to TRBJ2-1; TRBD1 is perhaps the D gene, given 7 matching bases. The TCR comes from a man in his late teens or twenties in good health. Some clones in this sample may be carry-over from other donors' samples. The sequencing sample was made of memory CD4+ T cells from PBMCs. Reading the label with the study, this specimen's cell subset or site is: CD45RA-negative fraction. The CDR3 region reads CASSPGGGDEQFF. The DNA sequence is TGTGCCAGCTCACCCGGAGGGGGCGATGAGCAGTTCTTC. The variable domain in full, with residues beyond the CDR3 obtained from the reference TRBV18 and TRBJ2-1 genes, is NAGVMQNPRHLVRRRGQEARLRCSPMKGHSHVYWYRQLPEEGLKFMVYLQKENIIDESGMPKERFSAEFPKEGPSILRIQQVVRGDSAAYFCASSPGGGDEQFFGPGTRLTVL.